The subject of this entry is one TCR beta chain. This sample is drawn from a study of cytomegalovirus exposure and HLA in healthy donors. Study information: Earlier, 150 million to 200 million T cells were analyzed, and around 100 million unique TCR beta sequences were found among them.

CDR1 and CDR2 from the germline V gene are SQVTM and ANQGSEA. CDR3 length equals 12 residues. Trimming stripped 7 bases from V and 3 bases from J, with 11 bases between. Primers included in the PCR were 60 Vbeta and 13 Jbeta primers. Generated by immunoSEQ multiplex PCR, the TCRdb table keeps only in-frame clones and is missing some. The sample has fewer than 110,000 clones; approximately 81% are singletons. The sample was PBMCs. The origin of this receptor is a man younger than 40 in good health and CMV-seronegative. The chain uses TRBV29-1 and TRBJ2-3; no firm D call. The CDR3 loop reads CSAQLRTDTQYF. CDR3 bases: TGCAGCGCCCAACTGAGAACAGATACGCAGTATTTT.